These T cell receptor beta chains were read from a single sample in a study of blood T cell repertoires in COVID-19. Using immunoSEQ multiplex PCR, the repertoire was profiled, and TCRdb retains in-frame clones only, with some absent. The data contain tens of thousands of clones, 86% of them singletons. Sequenced input: peripheral blood. All receptors derive from a man aged 30 to 45 with acute or convalescent COVID-19. Each CDR3 is given with its conserved first and last residue. A D gene is named only where the DNA matches it firmly. For some rows the clone size is stated as once, few or many, or as a class when expanded; others skip it.

>TRBV5-1|TRBJ1-5|NA|few
TGCGCCAGCAGCTTGGATGGACAGCCTAATCAGCCCCAGCATTTT
CASSLDGQPNQPQHF
>TRBV2|TRBJ2-1|NA|NA
TGTGCCAGCAGGCGCGAAGGGGGCTCCTACAATGAGCAGTTCTTC
CASRREGGSYNEQFF
>TRBV2|TRBJ2-3|NA|NA
TGTGCCAGTAGAAGAGACGGGGATACGCAGTATTTT
CASRRDGDTQYF
>TRBV5-5|TRBJ1-2|NA|NA
TGTGCCAGCAGCTTGAACCCGGACTCCGTTGGCTACACCTTC
CASSLNPDSVGYTF
>TRBV3-1/TRBV3-2|TRBJ1-1|NA|NA
TGTGCCAGCAGCAGCTTAGACAGGCGCAGGACTGAAGCTTTCTTT
CASSSLDRRRTEAFF
>TRBV6-1|TRBJ2-1|NA|NA
TGTGCCAGCAGTGAAGCTGACAGAAGACGACATTCCAATGAGCAGTTCTTC
CASSEADRRRHSNEQFF
>TRBV5-5|TRBJ1-1|NA|NA
TGTGCCAGCAGCCACCTACAGGGAATGGGGAACACTGAAGCTTTCTTT
CASSHLQGMGNTEAFF
>TRBV6-6|TRBJ1-6|NA|few
TGTGCCAGCAAGAGGGATTGGAATTCACCCCTCCACTTT
CASKRDWNSPLHF
>TRBV19|TRBJ1-1|NA|NA
TGTGCCAGTAGTGTGGCGGGAACAGGAGGAACTGAAGCTTTCTTT
CASSVAGTGGTEAFF
>TRBV19|TRBJ1-6|NA|NA
TGTGCCAGTAGTACCCGTCTCGACAGTCGATCACCCCTCCACTTT
CASSTRLDSRSPLHF
>TRBV6-2/TRBV6-3|TRBJ2-3|NA|NA
TGTGCCAGCAGTTATGGGAGGACAGATACGCAGTATTTT
CASSYGRTDTQYF
>TRBV7-2|TRBJ2-7|TRBD2|NA
TGTGCCAGCTCCCCCGGGGGGAGGGCGCTTAAGTACTTC
CASSPGGRALKYF
>TRBV6-5|TRBJ1-2|NA|NA
TGTGCCAGCAGTTCCCTTGACTTCGGTTATGGCTACACCTTC
CASSSLDFGYGYTF
>TRBV7-9|TRBJ2-3|NA|NA
TGTGCCCTGGCATTCGGAGACACAGATACGCAGTATTTT
CALAFGDTDTQYF
>TRBV6-5|TRBJ2-1|NA|NA
TGTGCCAGCAGTCGACGGGGAGTAGGTTACAATGAGCAGTTCTTC
CASSRRGVGYNEQFF
>TRBV18|TRBJ2-2|TRBD1|NA
TGTGCCAGCTCACTCTCGACAGGGTACACCGGGGAGCTGTTTTTT
CASSLSTGYTGELFF
>TRBV11-2|TRBJ2-3|TRBD2|NA
TGTGCCAGCAGCTTCCCTAGCGGGAGGATCCTCCGTGGCACAGATACGCAGTATTTT
CASSFPSGRILRGTDTQYF
>TRBV5-5|TRBJ1-1|NA|NA
TGTGCCAGCAGCTCCACAGATTACATGAACACTGAAGCTTTCTTT
CASSSTDYMNTEAFF
>TRBV5-1|TRBJ1-6|NA|NA
TGCGCCAGCAGCCCTGGGCGGACAGAGAATTCACCCCTCCACTTT
CASSPGRTENSPLHF
>TRBV18|TRBJ1-1|NA|NA
TGTGCCAGCTCACCGGGAAGGGGCACTGAAGCTTTCTTT
CASSPGRGTEAFF
>TRBV6-2/TRBV6-3|TRBJ2-7|TRBD1|few
TGTGCCAGCAGTTTCACACAGGGGGCTTACGAGCAGTACTTC
CASSFTQGAYEQYF
>TRBV3-1/TRBV3-2|TRBJ1-1|NA|NA
TGTGCCAGCAGCCTTCGGGGGGACACTGAAGCTTTCTTT
CASSLRGDTEAFF
>TRBV30|TRBJ1-2|NA|once
TGTGCCTGGAGTGGGACAGCCTATGGCTACACCTTC
CAWSGTAYGYTF
>TRBV6-1|TRBJ1-5|TRBD1|once
TGTGCCAGCAGAGAGACAGGGGGCAACCAGCCCCAGCATTTT
CASRETGGNQPQHF
>TRBV2|TRBJ2-5|TRBD2|NA
TGTGCCAGCAGTGAAGGTGGACTAGCGGGGACAGAGACCCAGTACTTC
CASSEGGLAGTETQYF
>TRBV30|TRBJ1-5|NA|NA
TGTGCCTGGAGTGTAGTGACAGGCAATCAGCCCCAGCATTTT
CAWSVVTGNQPQHF
>TRBV27|TRBJ1-3|TRBD1|NA
TGTGCCAGCATCATAAGGGGACAGGGTTTCTCTGGAAACACCATATATTTT
CASIIRGQGFSGNTIYF
>TRBV3-1/TRBV3-2|TRBJ1-5|TRBD1|NA
TGTGCCAGCAGCCTGACAGGGATGGGTCAGCCCCAGCATTTT
CASSLTGMGQPQHF
>TRBV11-3|TRBJ1-1|TRBD1|once
TGTGCCAGCAGCTGGGACAGGGACACTGAAGCTTTCTTT
CASSWDRDTEAFF
>TRBV3-1/TRBV3-2|TRBJ1-3|NA|NA
TGTGCCAGCACCCTAGGCTCTGGAAACACCATATATTTT
CASTLGSGNTIYF
>TRBV2|TRBJ2-3|TRBD1|NA
TGTGCCAGCAGTCGGGACAGGGGCACAGATACGCAGTATTTT
CASSRDRGTDTQYF
>TRBV2|TRBJ1-4|NA|NA
TGTGCCAGCAGTTTACTCAGGGGAACTAATGAAAAACTGTTTTTT
CASSLLRGTNEKLFF
>TRBV3-1/TRBV3-2|TRBJ2-7|TRBD2|NA
TGTGCCAGCAGCCAACCTTCGAGGGAGGGATACGAGCAGTACTTC
CASSQPSREGYEQYF
>TRBV5-5|TRBJ1-1|NA|NA
TGTGCCAGCAGCCAACAGAACGAAGCTTTCTTT
CASSQQNEAFF
>TRBV7-2|TRBJ1-5|TRBD1|NA
TGTGCCAGCAGCCGGACAGGGGATGGTCAGCCCCAGCATTTT
CASSRTGDGQPQHF
>TRBV7-8|TRBJ2-7|NA|once
TGTGCCAGCAGCTTAGGTGGGAGGAAGGTTGAGCAGTACTTC
CASSLGGRKVEQYF
>TRBV5-1|TRBJ1-2|TRBD1|NA
TGCGCCAGCAGCTTGGCAGGGGGGAATGGCTACACCTTC
CASSLAGGNGYTF
>TRBV21-1|TRBJ2-2|NA|NA
TGTGCCAGCAGCAAAAGAGGTCACAGGGGAGGCACCGGGGAGCTGTTTTTT
CASSKRGHRGGTGELFF
>TRBV25-1|TRBJ1-6|NA|NA
TGTGCCAGCAGTGAATATTTAATCGGGACAACAAATAATTCACCCCTCCACTTT
CASSEYLIGTTNNSPLHF
>TRBV5-6|TRBJ1-3|NA|NA
TGTGCCAGCGTCAGAAGCTCTGGAAACACCATATATTTT
CASVRSSGNTIYF
>TRBV30|TRBJ1-2|NA|once
TGTGCCTGGGACAGGAACCTTAACTATGGCTACACCTTC
CAWDRNLNYGYTF
>TRBV5-4|TRBJ1-5|NA|NA
TGTGCCAGCAGCCCTGGCGGGGGGCGCGGACAGCCCCAGCATTTT
CASSPGGGRGQPQHF
>TRBV19|TRBJ1-1|NA|NA
TGTGCCAGTACTCGACAATATGGGAACACTGAAGCTTTCTTT
CASTRQYGNTEAFF
>TRBV5-8|TRBJ1-1|NA|few
TGTGCCAGCAGCTTGCGGGGAGACTACAGATCGGCTTTCTTT
CASSLRGDYRSAFF
>TRBV2|TRBJ2-2|NA|NA
TGTGCCAGCAGTGAGGGTTCGGGGTACACCGGGGAGCTGTTTTTT
CASSEGSGYTGELFF
>TRBV5-4|TRBJ2-3|NA|NA
TGTGCCAGCAGGCCAGGGTCTAGCACAGATACGCAGTATTTT
CASRPGSSTDTQYF
>TRBV19|TRBJ2-1|TRBD2|NA
TGTGCCAGTAGTATAGGCGGGGGTTCCTACAATGAGCAGTTCTTC
CASSIGGGSYNEQFF
>TRBV11-2|TRBJ1-3|NA|once
TGTGCCAGCAACCTGTGGCAGGTCGGAAACACCATATATTTT
CASNLWQVGNTIYF
>TRBV7-9|TRBJ2-5|NA|NA
TGTGCCAGCAGCTTACTCCCCCAAGAGACCCAGTACTTC
CASSLLPQETQYF
>TRBV5-8|TRBJ2-3|NA|NA
TGTGCCAGCAGCTTAATAGTCACAGATACGCAGTATTTT
CASSLIVTDTQYF